A selection of T cell receptor beta chains follows, all from one sample in a study of shared clonotypes between healthy human individuals. Data came from immunoSEQ multiplex PCR; TCRdb stores just in-frame clones and leaves some out. The table lists about 1 million clones, roughly 70% of them singletons, with approximately 1.5% in the top ten. Sequenced sample: memory CD4+ T cells sorted from blood. These receptors were taken from a man younger than 30 in good health. Each CDR3 is given with its conserved first and last residue.

V gene	J gene	CDR3 protein
TRBV5-1	TRBJ1-4	CASSPGQGTEKLFF
TRBV5-1	TRBJ1-1	CASSLAGGAMNTEAFF
TRBV28	TRBJ1-2	CASTNRGLGYTF
TRBV7-2	TRBJ2-3	CASSRGLVTDTQYF
TRBV4-3	TRBJ2-2	CASSPSGTGTGELFF
TRBV10-1	TRBJ2-7	CASSPQGSYEQYF
TRBV7-3	TRBJ1-3	CASSSGPPKYF
TRBV28	TRBJ1-4	CASSSTGTGNEKLFF
TRBV12-1	TRBJ2-7	CASSLGKREERYEQYF
TRBV7-9	TRBJ2-3	CASSSFTRDTDTQYF
TRBV5-6	TRBJ1-6	CASSLRQGYNSPLHF
TRBV2	TRBJ2-1	CASSETSGGYGEQFF
TRBV6-5	TRBJ2-2	CASSLTSNTGELFF
TRBV4-1	TRBJ1-1	CASSQGGKTEAFF
TRBV5-4	TRBJ2-7	CASRPGTGLSYEQYF
TRBV19	TRBJ2-1	CASTHGTAGDEQFF
TRBV6-5	TRBJ1-2	CASRPTGRNGYTF
TRBV6-1	TRBJ2-2	CASTAQGTGELFF
TRBV9	TRBJ1-2	CASSTHTGGYTF
TRBV27	TRBJ2-3	CASSLGGARGTDTQYF
TRBV4-1	TRBJ2-1	CASSQEGRNEQFF
TRBV7-9	TRBJ1-2	CASRPRSGTAYGYTF
TRBV19	TRBJ1-2	CASSTRDGNYGYTF
TRBV19	TRBJ2-1	CASSTKSSYNEQFF
TRBV4-1	TRBJ2-5	CASSQETGHGETQYF
TRBV5-4	TRBJ2-7	CASSWGQGYEQYF
TRBV5-6	TRBJ1-1	CASSFRSGWNTEAFF
TRBV5-5	TRBJ1-4	CASSLGTDEKLFF
TRBV11-2	TRBJ2-1	CASSLSWWTGEQFF
TRBV4-3	TRBJ1-3	CASSQDPGTGDSGNTIYF
TRBV7-9	TRBJ2-3	CASSLVPGTDTQYF
TRBV10-2	TRBJ2-3	CATMGLSLVYTQYF
TRBV19	TRBJ2-7	CASSIRPGGPYEQYF
TRBV19	TRBJ2-7	CASSSGFAYEQYF
TRBV10-3	TRBJ1-2	CAISVQGLDGYTF
TRBV14	TRBJ1-2	CASSPGQGVGYTF
TRBV7-9	TRBJ2-1	CASSSPSSSGGDDEQFF
TRBV28	TRBJ2-2	CASSLTGEGLMDRTGELFF
TRBV2	TRBJ2-7	CASRSRGGLYEQYF
TRBV7-2	TRBJ2-1	CASSPDLRGGIHEQFF
TRBV7-9	TRBJ2-2	CASSLLVQGVTGELFF
TRBV2	TRBJ1-6	CASSAQTGYSYNSPLHF
TRBV19	TRBJ2-7	CASTPGTHTYEQYF
TRBV11-3	TRBJ2-3	CASSLAGLEADTQYF
TRBV19	TRBJ1-2	CASSASGESRYGYTF
TRBV19	TRBJ1-4	CASSQNRGNEKLFF
TRBV7-9	TRBJ1-2	CASSFPSGVGYTF
TRBV5-1	TRBJ1-2	CASSSNYGYTF
TRBV9	TRBJ2-7	CASSVGSGSGEQYF
TRBV19	TRBJ2-7	CASTRDGGSYEQYF
TRBV6-1	TRBJ2-7	CASRYTQPSYEQYF
TRBV11-2	TRBJ2-6	CASSLRTQSSGANVLTF
TRBV5-1	TRBJ2-5	CASSTSGAETQYF
TRBV10-2	TRBJ1-6	CASSEGPVSLHF
TRBV5-1	TRBJ2-7	CASSPGTPETYEQYF
TRBV10-3	TRBJ2-5	CAISGGETQYF